This TCR beta chain is from a study of shared T cell receptors in the human thymus (dated by TCRdb to the early 2020s). About the investigation overall: The study examined how self-reactive, shared T-cell receptor alpha chains are generated in the human thymus.

Only one count was recorded for this clone. Its specific antigen is unknown. Nothing much larger sits one base from this clone, and base qualities are not available. Trimming accounts for 4 bases at V and 4 bases at J, while the number of junction bases matched to no gene is 1. Based on the germline V gene, the CDR1 and CDR2 sequences are SGHDN and FVKESK. The CDR3 holds 13 amino acids from the cysteine to the phenylalanine. Only the CDR3 region is kept as DNA, spanning 39 bases read in frame from base 1. Receptors were amplified or captured by the immunoSEQ multiplex PCR assay. The table was pulled from immuneACCESS by TCRdb, which kept in-frame rearrangements only. Such tables lose some clones; where checked, under half of the loss comes from unresolved V genes, and the rest has no known cause. In this sample the table shows 700,000 or so clones, over 75% of which occur a single time. The ten largest clonotypes hold 0.008% to 0.011% of the sample.

This sample was also put to use in a study of human thymus T cells. As the second publication notes: Donors were immunologically healthy infants undergoing open corrective cardiac surgery for congenital heart defects in Finland. Thymus tissue was obtained as surgical resects removed during corrective cardiac surgery. Usage of V and J gene segments appeared to be biased in both the thymic and the peripheral blood repertoires. The related research found that thymic TCR repertoires overlapped highly between unrelated individuals. The study characterized TCR alpha and beta repertoires from under ten infant thymus samples and a few related peripheral blood samples. The infant donors were roughly 6 to 250 days old, and the cohort included over 5 males and two females. Thymocytes were freed from the tissue by mechanical means and kept at -70 degrees C as pellets of roughly 8.5-31 million cells. Genomic DNA was extracted from frozen cell pellets with a QIAsymphony instrument. TCRB and TCRAD loci were amplified from a standardized quantity of quality-controlled genomic DNA using the immunoSEQ multiplex PCR assay. The V(D)J region was spanned by amplicons of a length sufficient to cover the CDR3 and to identify V and J genes. The amplicons were sequenced on an Illumina platform via the commercial immunoSEQ service. Primer bias and sequencing errors were corrected using previously described methods, and TCRAD and TCRB definitions followed the IMGT database. Analysis of the repertoires was done with immunoSEQ Analyzer 3.0 and VDJTools and included basic statistics, V/J segment usage, diversity estimates, rarefaction and pairwise overlap. Diversity was estimated with Chao1, ChaoE, Efron-Thisted, Shannon and inverse Simpson indices, and also on datasets down-sampled to the smallest sample. Repertoire overlap was determined by strict matching of CDR3 nucleotide sequence, V gene and J gene, and Jaccard-based multidimensional scaling clustering was applied. On average, thymus samples yielded 650,000 to 1,000,000 unique TCRB clonotypes, whereas blood samples yielded around 84,000.

The source material was thymocytes. The chain is assembled from TRBV14 and TRBJ2-5, with 9 middle bases fitting TRBD2. This sequence originates from a girl under three years old with a congenital heart defect. Donor details come from another sample of the same person, matched by shared clones. The base sequence is TGTGCCAGCAGCCGCGGGGGGGTAGAGACCCAGTACTTC. Its translation is CASSRGGVETQYF.